Below are 27 T cell receptor beta chains sequenced from a single sample in a study of T cells in Graves' hyperthyroidism and ophthalmopathy (dated by TCRdb to about 2019). Library preparation used multiplex PCR. The listed sequencing device is Illumina HiSeq 2000. TCR beta CDR3 regions were amplified from RNA transcripts. A first-round RT-PCR of the TCR CDR3 used the HTBI primer set with the Qiagen OneStep RT-PCR kit. The public reads were reanalyzed by TCRdb: fastp trimming at Q25, MiXCR alignment, in-frame beta chains only. Entries that share a CDR3 protein sequence are merged under the most common genes and DNA. Present in this sample are 490,000 or so distinct CDR3 sequences, about 20% of which were seen just once. The ten largest make up about 49% of the sample. Sequencing used blood. The receptor set was obtained from a woman between 70 and 85 years old with Graves' ophthalmopathy.

The chain couples TRBV3-1 to TRBJ2-5; 7 bases line up with TRBD1. CDR1 is LGHDT and CDR2 is YNNKEL in the germline V gene (reference sequence). The CDR3 spans 16 residues. Trimming removed 0 bases from V and 4 bases from J; junction bases left unmatched: 8. CDR3: CASSQDPGQAAETQYF. The CDR3 nucleotides are TGTGCCAGCAGCCAAGACCCCGGACAGGCCGCAGAGACCCAGTACTTC.

The V and J genes are TRBV2 and TRBJ2-3; D remains unclear. The ends were cut back, 3 bases at V and 1 base at J, with 11 bases in the middle. The CDR3 length is 15 residues. Germline loops: CDR1 SNHLY, CDR2 FYNNEI. This CDR3 is CASSDQTFGTDTQYF. The CDR3 region has the DNA TGTGCCAGCAGTGACCAGACGTTTGGCACAGATACGCAGTATTTT.

This clonotype was recorded many times. The V call is TRBV10-2, the J call TRBJ2-7; TRBD2 agrees at 8 bases. The J segment lost 2 bases and the V segment lost 3 bases, leaving 3 bases of the junction unmatched. Germline V lookup: CDR1 WSHSY, CDR2 SAAADI. The CDR3 contains 14 residues. The CDR3 loop reads CASSDSGGTYEQYF. As DNA, the CDR3 is TGCGCCAGCAGTGACAGCGGGGGTACCTACGAGCAGTACTTC.

The chain joins TRBV3-1 to TRBJ1-4, with D unclear. CDR1 and CDR2 (germline): LGHDT, YNNKEL (reference sequence). The CDR3 sequence is 15 residues long. V was clipped by 1 base and J by 0 bases, with 6 bases between them. CDR3 sequence reads: CASSQGGTTNEKLFF. The CDR3 nucleotides are TGTGCCAGCAGCCAAGGCGGGACAACTAATGAAAAACTGTTTTTT.

The chain is built from TRBV20-1 and TRBJ2-5; tentative D call: TRBD2 (6 bases). The length of the CDR3 is 14 residues. V lost 2 bases to trimming and J lost 4 bases, with 14 bases between them. Germline assignment: CDR1 DFQATT and CDR2 SNEGSKA (reference sequence). The CDR3 nucleotides are TGCAGTGCTAGAATGGCCGGGGGAAGAGAGACCCAGTACTTC. Its translation is CSARMAGGRETQYF.

The chain carries TRBV2 and TRBJ2-2, with 8 bases matching TRBD2. J was trimmed by 2 bases and V by 4 bases; bases with no gene match: 9. Per the germline V gene, CDR1 is SNHLY and CDR2 is FYNNEI. This CDR3 has 17 amino acids. The CDR3 DNA is TGTGCCAGCAGTGTACTTGAGGCGGGAGGTAACACCGGGGAGCTGTTTTTT. Translated: CASSVLEAGGNTGELFF.

This clonotype has just a few counts. This chain connects TRBV2 to TRBJ2-7, with 7 nucleotides matching TRBD2. The CDR3 is 14 residues long. The V and J ends lost 6 bases and 6 bases, in that order; junction bases with no gene match: 11. Per the germline V gene, CDR1 is SNHLY and CDR2 is FYNNEI. CDR3 DNA: TGTGCCAGCAGGTTCCAAGGCGGGAGCCGCGAGCAGTACTTC. As protein: CASRFQGGSREQYF.

This clonotype was seen a few times. The chain is built from TRBV20-1 and TRBJ1-1; weak D call: TRBD1 (5 bases). Germline V gene lookup returns CDR1 DFQATT and CDR2 SNEGSKA (reference sequence). The V end was cut by 6 bases, the J end by 7 bases, with 21 bases between. The CDR3 length is 14 residues. The CDR3 nucleotides are TGCAGTGCCCTTCCGTCGGGGCCTATGGGTGAAGCTTTCTTT. Its protein product is CSALPSGPMGEAFF.

Points on this clonotype: A much larger clone differs by one base, so this may be a read error. The chain joins TRBV6-5 to TRBJ2-5; D may be TRBD2 (5 bases). The ends were cut back, 2 bases at V and 9 bases at J, with 16 bases in the middle. The CDR3 is 14 residues long. The germline gives CDR1 MNHEY, CDR2 SVGAGI. CDR3 residues: CASSYKPTLEAQYF. CDR3 in DNA: TGTGCCAGCAGTTACAAGCCTACGTTGGAGGCCCAGTACTTC.

This clonotype occurred a few times. The V call is TRBV20-1, the J call TRBJ2-1; D remains unclear. CDR3 length equals 14 residues. The germline V gene encodes CDR1 DFQATT and CDR2 SNEGSKA (reference sequence). V dropped 0 bases and J dropped 3 bases, with 9 bases sitting between them. DNA for the CDR3: TGCAGTGCTAGAGACCCCTTGGTCTACAATGAGCAGTTCTTC. Translated, it gives CSARDPLVYNEQFF.

This chain connects TRBV7-8 to TRBJ2-1; 10 nucleotides agree with TRBD2. This CDR3 spans 14 amino acids. J gave up 5 bases and V 5 bases, and 3 bases lay outside the gene matches. Germline lookup yields CDR1 SGHVS and CDR2 FQNEAQ. CDR3 protein: CASSGLAAHNEQFF. The CDR3 region has the DNA TGTGCCAGCAGCGGACTAGCGGCACACAATGAGCAGTTCTTC. Filled out from reference TRBV7-8 and TRBJ2-1, the complete variable domain reads GAGVSQSPRYKVAKRGQDVALRCDPISGHVSLFWYQQALGQGPEFLTYFQNEAQLDKSGLPSDRFFAERPEGSVSTLKIQRTQQEDSAVYLCASSGLAAHNEQFFGPGTRLTVL.

This chain joins TRBV18 and TRBJ2-7; D is uncertain. The CDR3 runs to 16 residues. Germline V gives CDR1 KGHSH, CDR2 LQKENI. Trimming took 2 bases from V and 2 from J, leaving 16 bases between them. The CDR3 DNA reads TGTGCCAGCTCACCAACGGCACTACCTACCACCTACGAGCAGTACTTC. This translates into CASSPTALPTTYEQYF.

Turning to this clonotype: A read error may be the cause here, since a much bigger clone is one base away. The J gene is TRBJ1-5, the V gene TRBV11-1; TRBD1 is a possible D gene (5 bases). V was pared by 4 bases and J by 3 bases, with 7 bases between. CDR3 length equals 13 residues. Germline V gives CDR1 SGHAT, CDR2 FQDESV (reference sequence). As DNA, the CDR3 is TGTGCCAGCAGCTCAGGGCTCAATCAGCCCCAGCATTTT. Translation gives CASSSGLNQPQHF.

This rearrangement joins TRBV7-2 to TRBJ2-3; 14 nucleotides align to TRBD2. Trimming cost V 5 bases and J 2 bases; bases outside gene matches: 9. This CDR3 spans 18 amino acids. Germline CDR1 and CDR2: SGHTA and FQGNSA. CDR3 in DNA: TGTGCCAGCAGCACCCAAAGGACTAGCGGGAGGTACACAGATACGCAGTATTTT. Translated, it gives CASSTQRTSGRYTDTQYF.

This clonotype appeared many times. The chain couples TRBV2 to TRBJ1-6; perhaps TRBD1 as D (6 bases). There are 15 residues in the CDR3. Germline loops: CDR1 SNHLY, CDR2 FYNNEI. V was trimmed by 2 bases and J by 11 bases, leaving 16 bases between them. CDR3 residues: CASSEWAQGETPLHF. The CDR3 bases are TGTGCCAGCAGTGAATGGGCACAGGGAGAGACACCCCTCCACTTT.

The V and J genes are TRBV15 and TRBJ1-3; 7 nucleotides align to TRBD1. Trimming at V came to 0 bases and at J to 6 bases, leaving 2 bases not matched to a gene. This CDR3 contains 14 residues. In germline, CDR1 is LNHNV, CDR2 YYDKDF (reference sequence). CDR3 residues: CATSRDRGLNTIYF. The CDR3 DNA follows: TGTGCCACCAGCAGAGACAGGGGGTTAAACACCATATATTTT.

This clonotype was detected many times. The V call is TRBV2, the J call TRBJ1-2; D not resolved. Germline V gene lookup returns CDR1 SNHLY and CDR2 FYNNEI. Trimming pared 8 bases from V and 4 bases from J, leaving 11 bases between. CDR3 length: 12 amino acids. The CDR3 DNA follows: TGTGCCAGCTCGATCGGAGGCTATGGCTACACCTTC. It codes for CASSIGGYGYTF.

The rearrangement uses TRBV10-1 and TRBJ2-2; D might be TRBD1 or TRBD2, each matching 5 bases. Trimming cost V 8 bases and J 0 bases, with 10 bases left between them. CDR3 length: 14 amino acids. Germline V gene sequence: CDR1 WNHNN, CDR2 SYGVQD (reference sequence). The CDR3 DNA sequence: TGCGCCAGCCGGGACGACACGAACACCGGGGAGCTGTTTTTT. Its translation: CASRDDTNTGELFF.

This clonotype was observed a handful of times. The V gene is TRBV5-6, the J gene TRBJ1-1; D is uncertain. The V end lost 0 bases, the J end lost 11 bases, and 11 bases lay between the germline ends. The V gene's germline CDR1 is SGHDT and CDR2 YYEEEE. This CDR3 is built from 12 residues. The CDR3 coding sequence is TGTGCCAGCAGCTTGGGTTCTGCCTTTGCTTTCTTT. Translated: CASSLGSAFAFF.

This clonotype was seen at least ten times. The chain has TRBV2 and TRBJ1-1; TRBD1 might be the D (6 bases). CDR1 is SNHLY and CDR2 is FYNNEI in the germline V gene. CDR3 size: 15 residues. Trimming left V 7 bases short and J 5 bases short, with 20 bases between. As DNA, the CDR3 is TGTGCCAGCATCAACGGGGGGGGCGCGGTGACTGAAGCTTTCTTT. As protein: CASINGGGAVTEAFF.

The chain links TRBV18 to TRBJ1-2; 9 bases are shared with TRBD1. Germline lookup yields CDR1 KGHSH and CDR2 LQKENI. The CDR3 sequence is 16 residues long. V was clipped by 2 bases and J by 1 base; unmatched bases: 5. The CDR3 DNA reads TGTGCCAGCTCACCATCACAGGGGGCAATTAACTATGGCTACACCTTC. Its translation is CASSPSQGAINYGYTF.

This clonotype occurred a few times. This sequence joins TRBV18 and TRBJ2-7; TRBD2 matches 8 bases. This CDR3 contains 15 residues. Germline V gene data show CDR1 as KGHSH and CDR2 as LQKENI. The V segment lost 3 bases and the J segment 1 base; nucleotides outside the gene matches: 5. CDR3 nucleotide sequence: TGTGCCAGCTCACCGCGGGGGGTGATATCCTACGAGCAGTACTTC. It is translated as CASSPRGVISYEQYF.

The chain carries TRBV28 and TRBJ1-5; the D gene is possibly TRBD1 (5 bases). Deletions cut 7 bases from V and 6 bases from J, with 16 bases between. The germline V gene has CDR1 MDHEN and CDR2 SYDVKM. This CDR3 has 14 amino acids. The CDR3, as DNA: TGTGCCAGCACCCTGCGGGGGGGTTTTCAGCCCCAGCATTTT. The encoded protein is CASTLRGGFQPQHF.

Ten or more counts support this clonotype. The chain is built from TRBV7-2 and TRBJ2-1, with TRBD1 as a possible D gene (6 bases). V shed 4 bases and J shed 6 bases, with 13 bases lying between them. CDR3 length: 14 residues. Germline assignment: CDR1 SGHTA and CDR2 FQGNSA. CDR3 loop: CASSSQGWVNEQFF. The CDR3 DNA reads TGTGCCAGCAGCTCTCAGGGGTGGGTCAATGAGCAGTTCTTC.

The V gene is TRBV29-1, the J gene TRBJ1-2; 7 nucleotides align to TRBD1. Germline CDR1 reads SQVTM; CDR2 reads ANQGSEA. The CDR3 totals 14 residues. V lost 3 bases, J lost 2 bases, and 6 bases stayed unmatched. The chain's CDR3 is CSVDRGVINYGYTF. The CDR3 DNA sequence: TGCAGCGTTGACAGGGGGGTTATCAACTATGGCTACACCTTC.

The CDR3 coding sequence is TGTGCCAGCAGCCAAATAACAGGGATCACAGATACGCAGTATTTT. Translated, it gives CASSQITGITDTQYF. The V and J genes are TRBV14 and TRBJ2-3; D may be TRBD1 (6 bases). V shed 2 bases and J shed 2 bases, with 11 bases lying between them. This CDR3 spans 15 amino acids. Germline loops: CDR1 SGHDN, CDR2 FVKESK.

This rearrangement joins TRBV18 to TRBJ1-1; tentatively, D is TRBD1 (5 bases). Deletions cut 1 base from V and 11 bases from J, with 20 bases between. Germline CDR1 and CDR2: KGHSH and LQKENI. The CDR3 totals 15 residues. In DNA form, the CDR3 reads TGTGCCAGCTCACCACGTCAGGCAGGAGAGGGGTGGGCTTTCTTT. This translates into CASSPRQAGEGWAFF.